The present TCR beta chain was sequenced within a study of T cell repertoires in cytomegalovirus infection. Germline values: CDR1 PRHDT, CDR2 FYEKMQ (reference sequence). Deletions cut 3 bases from V and 0 bases from J, with 18 bases between. The length of the CDR3 is 19 residues. This clonotype appeared a few times. The antigen remains unidentified. MiXCR was run by TCRdb on the reads, yielding one entry per CDR3 protein. The sample consists of about a million distinct CDR3 sequences, approximately 32% of them appearing once. The rearrangement uses TRBV13 and TRBJ1-6, with D unresolved. The input for sequencing was cultured CD8+ T cells from PBMCs, taken from culture after CMV antigen stimulation. This TCR came from a human donor in good health (CMV status not recorded). Some clones in this sample may be carry-over from other donors' samples. CDR3 in DNA: TGTGCCAGCAGCTTTCTCCGATCCGTGGAAAGCTCCTATAATTCACCCCTCCACTTT. Translating it yields CASSFLRSVESSYNSPLHF. Filled out from reference TRBV13 and TRBJ1-6, the complete variable domain reads AAGVIQSPRHLIKEKRETATLKCYPIPRHDTVYWYQQGPGQDPQFLISFYEKMQSDKGSIPDRFSAQQFSDYHSELNMSSLELGDSALYFCASSFLRSVESSYNSPLHFGNGTRLTVT.